This is a list of T cell receptor beta chains from one sample in a study of T cell responses to AZD1222 COVID-19 vaccine. The table came from immunoSEQ multiplex PCR; TCRdb's copy has only in-frame clones and leaves some out. The sample consists of more than 110,000 clones, around nine tenths of them appearing once. The sequences come from peripheral blood, collected on day 0 of AZD1222 vaccination. These TCRs come from an adult in good health. Each CDR3 is given with its conserved first and last residue. D genes are given only for firm matches. Not every row has a clone size; where given, it reads once, few, many or a size class.

D gene	J gene	V gene	clone size	CDR3 protein	CDR3 DNA
.	TRBJ1-1	TRBV7-9	.	CASSLQGGLITEAFF	TGTGCCAGCAGCTTGCAGGGCGGCTTGATCACTGAAGCTTTCTTT
.	TRBJ2-1	TRBV5-4	.	CASSPPGPYNEQFF	TGTGCCAGCAGCCCCCCGGGACCCTACAATGAGCAGTTCTTC
.	TRBJ2-3	TRBV5-1	once	CASSSAGPGTDTQYF	TGCGCCAGCAGCTCGGCAGGACCGGGCACAGATACGCAGTATTTT
TRBD1	TRBJ1-1	TRBV11-2	.	CASSSLTGGYTEAFF	TGTGCCAGCAGCTCCTTAACAGGGGGCTACACTGAAGCTTTCTTT
TRBD1	TRBJ2-2	TRBV18	.	CASSRNTGGNTGELFF	TGTGCCAGCTCACGGAACACAGGGGGCAACACCGGGGAGCTGTTTTTT
TRBD1	TRBJ2-1	TRBV11-2	.	CASSYGQGSNEQFF	TGTGCCAGCAGCTACGGACAGGGCTCCAATGAGCAGTTCTTC
.	TRBJ1-5	TRBV3-1/TRBV3-2	.	CASSQELGRQPQHF	TGTGCCAGCAGCCAAGAATTGGGACGCCAGCCCCAGCATTTT
.	TRBJ2-2	TRBV28	.	CASSFRQDTEKLFF	TGTGCCAGCAGTTTTCGACAGGACACCGAGAAGCTGTTTTTT
.	TRBJ1-1	TRBV5-1	.	CASSLGFFGEIETEAFF	TGCGCCAGCAGCTTGGGGTTTTTTGGGGAGATAGAGACTGAAGCTTTCTTT
.	TRBJ1-5	TRBV29-1	.	CSVEVRPNQPQHF	TGCAGCGTTGAAGTCAGGCCCAATCAGCCCCAGCATTTT
TRBD1	TRBJ2-7	TRBV6-4	few	CASSIDGTGAYEQYF	TGTGCCAGCAGTATCGACGGGACAGGGGCCTACGAGCAGTACTTC
TRBD1	TRBJ1-1	TRBV10-2	.	CASSADRGKGNTEAFF	TGCGCCAGCAGCGCCGACAGGGGGAAAGGGAACACTGAAGCTTTCTTT
.	TRBJ2-1	TRBV27	.	CASSQTGAFSYNEQFF	TGTGCCAGCAGTCAAACCGGGGCCTTCTCCTACAATGAGCAGTTCTTC
.	TRBJ2-7	TRBV5-4	.	CASSYRVDEQYF	TGTGCCAGCAGCTACAGGGTAGACGAGCAGTACTTC
.	TRBJ2-7	TRBV5-6	.	CASSAGGTLIQQYF	TGTGCCAGCAGCGCGGGTGGGACACTGATCCAGCAGTACTTC
TRBD1	TRBJ1-5	TRBV19	.	CASSITLNRDSGYNQPQHF	TGTGCCAGTAGTATTACCTTAAACCGGGACAGCGGATACAATCAGCCCCAGCATTTT
.	TRBJ1-6	TRBV28	.	CASSLTGRNSPLHF	TGTGCCAGCAGTTTGACAGGCCGCAATTCACCCCTCCACTTT
TRBD1	TRBJ2-7	TRBV11-1	.	CASSLTGQAYEQYF	TGTGCCAGCAGCTTGACAGGGCAGGCCTACGAGCAGTACTTC
.	TRBJ1-1	TRBV29-1	.	CSVYRQANTEAFF	TGCAGCGTTTACAGACAGGCGAACACTGAAGCTTTCTTT
TRBD1	TRBJ1-2	TRBV7-2	.	CASSLVPGGNYGYTF	TGTGCCAGCAGCTTAGTGCCAGGGGGAAACTATGGCTACACCTTC
TRBD1	TRBJ2-1	TRBV11-3	.	CASSYAGTVRTGEQFF	TGTGCCAGCAGCTACGCCGGGACAGTGAGAACCGGGGAGCAGTTCTTC
.	TRBJ2-6	TRBV2	.	CASTFGANVLTF	TGTGCCAGCACGTTCGGGGCCAACGTCCTGACTTTC
.	TRBJ1-1	TRBV4-1	.	CASSQDGGGDTEAFF	TGCGCCAGCAGCCAAGATGGAGGGGGGGACACTGAAGCTTTCTTT
.	TRBJ1-1	TRBV28	.	CASSLGREAFF	TGTGCCAGCAGTTTGGGACGTGAAGCTTTCTTT
TRBD2	TRBJ2-5	TRBV2	few	CASGDSGGSETQYF	TGTGCCAGCGGAGATAGCGGGGGGTCAGAGACCCAGTACTTC
.	TRBJ2-7	TRBV12-3/TRBV12-4	.	CASSLGALYEQYF	TGTGCCAGCAGTTTAGGTGCGCTCTACGAGCAGTACTTC
TRBD1	TRBJ1-1	TRBV6-6	once	CASSYSLGQQNTEAFF	TGTGCCAGCAGTTACTCTCTGGGACAGCAGAACACTGAAGCTTTCTTT
.	TRBJ2-7	TRBV29-1	.	CSVRTTRDKQYF	TGCAGCGTTCGGACTACCCGCGACAAGCAGTACTTC
.	TRBJ1-1	TRBV2	.	CASSEASRAFF	TGTGCCAGCAGTGAAGCCTCAAGGGCTTTCTTT
TRBD2	TRBJ2-1	TRBV18	.	CASSLAGGPNEQFF	TGTGCCAGCTCACTTGCGGGGGGGCCTAATGAGCAGTTCTTC
.	TRBJ2-3	TRBV5-5	.	CASSPRLGLGTDTQYF	TGTGCCAGCAGCCCCCGTTTGGGGCTGGGCACAGATACGCAGTATTTT
.	TRBJ2-2	TRBV13	.	CASSLEDTGELFF	TGTGCCAGCAGCTTAGAGGACACCGGGGAGCTGTTTTTT
TRBD1	TRBJ2-1	TRBV25-1	.	CASSERDRVGQNEQFF	TGTGCCAGCAGTGAACGGGACAGGGTCGGGCAGAATGAGCAGTTCTTC
.	TRBJ1-1	TRBV5-1	.	CASSYGRNTEAFF	TGCGCCAGCAGCTATGGGCGGAACACTGAAGCTTTCTTT
TRBD1	TRBJ1-5	TRBV5-4	.	CASSLGTGDLGQPQHF	TGTGCCAGCAGCTTAGGGACAGGGGATCTTGGTCAGCCCCAGCATTTT